The TCR beta chain under discussion was sequenced for a study of blood T cell repertoires in COVID-19. On the study more broadly: There were acute and convalescent COVID-19 samples, and they came from the United States, Italy and Spain.

Profiled with immunoSEQ multiplex PCR; TCRdb holds only in-frame clones, not every one. This sample has 150,000 to 200,000 clones, with around 84% found just once. In germline, CDR1 is LGHNA, CDR2 YSLEER. This CDR3 is built from 18 residues. The ends were cut back, 4 bases at V and 2 bases at J, with 21 bases in the middle. The sequenced sample consisted of peripheral blood. This receptor was taken from a woman of 80 years or more with acute or convalescent COVID-19. V is TRBV4-3 and J is TRBJ1-5; maybe TRBD1 (5 bases). CDR3 sequence reads: CASSPSVRGHSGNQPQHF. CDR3 coding DNA: TGCGCCAGCAGCCCCTCAGTGCGTGGACATTCGGGCAATCAGCCCCAGCATTTT.